The present T cell receptor beta chain was sequenced within a study of a mutant IDH1 vaccine in newly diagnosed glioma. About the study: Vaccination began 4-6 weeks post radiotherapy alone, or with temozolomide cycles.

Stated time point: week 47, end of study. Topical imiquimod accompanied each vaccine dose, which consisted of 300 ug of mutant IDH1 20-mer peptide. Patients carried new grade 3 or 4 IDH1-mutant astrocytomas lacking nuclear ATRX. TCRdb keeps only in-frame clones here, not all; method: immunoSEQ multiplex PCR. Seen here are some 38,000 clones, 75% observed once, and the top ten hold roughly 10%. Study-wide findings and caveats: Vaccination elicited immune responses in approximately 93% of patients.

Looked up from germline, CDR1 is LGHNA and CDR2 is YSLEER. CDR3 length: 16 residues. V dropped 2 bases and J dropped 1; count of bases not matched to a gene: 6. This clone came up once. Its antigen is as yet unknown. This material consisted of PBMCs, taken from a glioma patient whose treatment included an IDH1 peptide vaccine. This receptor was identified in a man in his forties with glioma. The chain combines TRBV4-3 with TRBJ2-5; 8 nucleotides match TRBD2. This CDR3 reads CASSQLVAGTQETQYF. CDR3 coding DNA: TGCGCCAGCAGCCAATTGGTAGCGGGGACCCAAGAGACCCAGTACTTC.